This entry lists 11 T cell receptor beta chains sequenced from one sample in a study of cytomegalovirus exposure and HLA in healthy donors. The table came from immunoSEQ multiplex PCR; TCRdb's copy has only in-frame clones and leaves some out. The table lists about 79,000 clones, 93% of them singletons. Sequenced input: PBMCs. These receptors originate from a woman aged 25 to 39 in good health and CMV-seronegative.

This clone occurred a few times. The chain recombines TRBV4-1 with TRBJ2-7, with 13 bases lining up with TRBD2. Germline CDR1 and CDR2: MGHRA and YSYEKL. V lost 4 bases, J lost 6 bases, and 9 bases stayed unmatched. This CDR3 comprises 16 residues. DNA for the CDR3: TGCGCCAGCAGCCCAAGTCGAGGACTAGCGGGAGTCGAGCAGTACTTC. It codes for CASSPSRGLAGVEQYF.

The chain carries TRBV28 and TRBJ2-7; perhaps TRBD1 as D (6 bases). The CDR3 contains 14 residues. Trimming cost V 8 bases and J 2 bases, with 16 bases left between them. Germline CDR1 MDHEN, CDR2 SYDVKM. Here the CDR3 reads CASGTGILTYEQYF. The CDR3 DNA reads as TGTGCCAGCGGTACAGGGATCCTTACCTACGAGCAGTACTTC.

The chain uses TRBV14 and TRBJ1-2; the D is unclear. This CDR3 spans 10 amino acids. The V gene's germline CDR1 is SGHDN and CDR2 FVKESK. The V gene lost 10 bases and the J gene lost 8 bases, with 11 bases spanning the gap. In nucleotides, the CDR3 is TGTGCCACACCTCTGGAGGGCTACACCTTC. Translating gives CATPLEGYTF.

V gene TRBV9 combines with J gene TRBJ1-2; perhaps TRBD1 as D (6 bases). The germline V and J ends were trimmed by 4 bases and 3 bases, with 19 bases remaining between them. The CDR3 covers 16 residues. CDR1 is SGDLS, CDR2 YYNGEE, per germline. The CDR3 here is CASSPFSRQDDYGYTF. The CDR3 nucleotides read TGTGCCAGCAGCCCCTTTTCCCGACAGGATGACTATGGCTACACCTTC. Filled out from reference TRBV9 and TRBJ1-2, the complete variable domain reads DSGVTQTPKHLITATGQRVTLRCSPRSGDLSVYWYQQSLDQGLQFLIQYYNGEERAKGNILERFSAQQFPDLHSELNLSSLELGDSALYFCASSPFSRQDDYGYTFGSGTRLTVV.

The V and J genes are TRBV7-2 and TRBJ1-6; D not certain. Germline CDR1 and CDR2: SGHTA and FQGNSA. Deletions cut 5 bases from V and 8 bases from J, with 13 bases between. This CDR3 spans 14 amino acids. In DNA, the CDR3 is TGTGCCAGCAGCCCACTGGGAGTTGATTCACCCCTCCACTTT. This codes for CASSPLGVDSPLHF. The whole variable domain, remainder taken from reference TRBV7-2 and TRBJ1-6, is GAGVSQSPSNKVTEKGKDVELRCDPISGHTALYWYRQSLGQGLEFLIYFQGNSAPDKSGLPSDRFSAERTGGSVSTLTIQRTQQEDSAVYLCASSPLGVDSPLHFGNGTRLTVT.

The chain joins TRBV28 to TRBJ1-2; possibly TRBD1 for D (6 bases). Deletions cut 7 bases from V and 9 bases from J, with 18 bases between. Germline V lookup: CDR1 MDHEN, CDR2 SYDVKM. The CDR3 sequence is 13 residues long. The CDR3, as DNA: TGTGCCAGCAATAACGGACAGTCAGCCCGCTACACCTTC. Its protein product is CASNNGQSARYTF.

This chain links TRBV7-3 with TRBJ1-2, with 7 bases lining up with TRBD1. This CDR3 contains 14 residues. Germline V gene sequence: CDR1 SGHTA, CDR2 FQGTGA. The trim removed 5 bases at V and 2 bases at J, leaving 5 bases unmatched. CDR3 loop: CASSRDSLNYGYTF. The CDR3 DNA sequence: TGTGCCAGCAGCCGGGACAGCCTAAACTATGGCTACACCTTC. Based on the CDR3 plus reference TRBV7-3 and TRBJ1-2, the full variable domain is GAGVSQTPSNKVTEKGKYVELRCDPISGHTALYWYRQSLGQGPEFLIYFQGTGAADDSGLPNDRFFAVRPEGSVSTLKIQRTERGDSAVYLCASSRDSLNYGYTFGSGTRLTVV.

The chain uses TRBV29-1 and TRBJ2-1; TRBD2 agrees at 11 bases. V was clipped by 5 bases and J by 2 bases; unmatched bases: 5. Germline CDR1 and CDR2: SQVTM and ANQGSEA. This CDR3 is built from 15 residues. For the CDR3, the DNA is TGCAGCGTTCGGGGACTAGCGGCTGCCTACAATGAGCAGTTCTTC. Translating gives CSVRGLAAAYNEQFF.

The J gene is TRBJ2-7, the V gene TRBV11-2; 16 bases agree with TRBD2. V lost 2 bases, J lost 12 bases, and 4 bases stayed unmatched. CDR3 length: 14 residues. Germline V gives CDR1 SGHAT, CDR2 FQNNGV. CDR3: CASSLQGLAGGSYF. Here the CDR3 DNA reads TGTGCCAGCAGCTTACAGGGACTAGCGGGAGGGTCGTACTTC.

This chain uses TRBV6-1 with TRBJ2-2, with D perhaps TRBD2 (6 bases). Trimming pared 8 bases from V and 2 bases from J, leaving 15 bases between. Germline assignment: CDR1 MNHNS and CDR2 SASEGT. CDR3 length equals 15 residues. Here the CDR3 reads CASAPGLPNTGELFF. The CDR3 region has the DNA TGTGCCAGCGCACCGGGACTCCCAAACACCGGGGAGCTGTTTTTT.

This clone came up a few times. CDR3 DNA: TGTGCCAGCAGCTTAGCCTCTACAACTAGATTCAAGACCCAGTACTTC. Residues: CASSLASTTRFKTQYF. V is TRBV7-2 and J is TRBJ2-5, with D tentatively TRBD2 (5 bases). CDR3 length: 16 residues. The V end lost 0 bases, the J end lost 6 bases, and 17 bases lay between the germline ends. Germline V gene sequence: CDR1 SGHTA, CDR2 FQGNSA. The variable domain in full, with the rest retrieved from reference TRBV7-2 and TRBJ2-5, is GAGVSQSPSNKVTEKGKDVELRCDPISGHTALYWYRQSLGQGLEFLIYFQGNSAPDKSGLPSDRFSAERTGGSVSTLTIQRTQQEDSAVYLCASSLASTTRFKTQYFGPGTRLLVL.